This entry concerns a single T cell receptor (beta chain). As yet, its antigen is unknown. Using immunoSEQ multiplex PCR, the repertoire was profiled, and TCRdb retains in-frame clones only, with some absent. The repertoire holds around 33,000 clones, with about 91% as singletons. The sample is drawn from a study of T cells in tuberculosis. Study as a whole: The T cells targeted glucose monomycolate, a mycobacterial lipid, via CD1B.

Time point noted: new active TB diagnosis, blood taken before or within 7 days of starting treatment. The CDR3 runs to 10 residues. CDR1 SEHNR and CDR2 FQNEAQ come from the germline V gene (reference sequence). Findings and limits, study-wide: Active tuberculosis cases were adults; controls were adolescents. Active tuberculosis patients had shorter CDR3-alpha; the beta difference was nonsignificant.

The sequencing used PBMCs, collected at tuberculosis diagnosis. The TCR comes from an adult with tuberculosis. Some clones in this sample may be carry-over from other donors' samples. This chain links TRBV7-9 with TRBJ2-1, with D uncertain. The CDR3: CALERNEQFF. In DNA form, the CDR3 reads TGTGCTCTAGAACGCAATGAGCAGTTCTTC.